Reported below is one TCR beta chain. Its target antigen remains unknown. No base-level quality is on record; no much larger clone is a single base apart. TCRbeta CDR3 regions were amplified from genomic DNA by means of the immunoSEQ Assay, a bias-controlled multiplex PCR. The authors' pipeline ran thus. The number of nucleated cells in each sample was estimated from the amplification of reference gene primers within the assay. To quantify the absolute abundance of each unique TCRbeta CDR3 rearrangement, sequence reads were collapsed and filtered. For each sample, productive Simpson clonality was calculated as the square root of Simpson's diversity index over productive rearrangements. TCRdb retrieved this table from immuneACCESS and kept in-frame rearrangements only. Not all clones are present; in checked studies, unresolved V genes account for under half, and no reason is known for the remainder. The D gene and trimming were derived from the DNA, and the V and J assignments and clone size from that table. This sample comprises around 500,000 clones, roughly 90% of them detected only once. Of the sample, 1.5% to 2% is held by the ten largest clones.

The data belong to a study of blood T cell repertoires in COVID-19 (TCRdb year 2020). A note on the overall study: Collaborator samples came from the United States, Italy and Spain and covered acute and convalescent phases of COVID-19. The dataset comprised deeply sampled blood TCRbeta repertoires from subjects exposed to, actively infected with, or recovered from COVID-19. HLA class I and class II types, where available, came from metadata supplied by the sample provider rather than from assay-based typing. The repertoires were released in a freely available public database intended as a resource for research on the immune response to SARS-CoV-2. Samples were obtained from the ongoing ImmuneRACE study (first 160 participants) and from about 1,300 subjects provided by 6 global collaborators. Nearly every sample came with metadata listing a de-identified subject ID, COVID-19 status, age in years and sex. The prospective study material was composed of cDNA or gDNA derived from T cells, B-cell-depleted T cells, or PBMCs.

Participants in the prospective study were enrolled through a virtual design, were aged 18 to 89 years, and lived in approximately 25 United States geographic areas. In the prospective study, cohorts were assigned on the basis of participant-reported clinical history obtained from a screening survey and a study questionnaire. For ImmuneRACE Cohort 3, a participant was defined as recovered based on two consecutive negative NP/OP PCR tests, clearance by a healthcare professional, or resolution of symptoms. In the prospective study, mobile phlebotomists collected whole blood, serum and a nasopharyngeal or oropharyngeal swab from each participant. Participants in the prospective study had the option to provide additional blood draws and questionnaires over a roughly 2-month period. Prospective study blood samples were shipped either frozen or at room temperature before DNA extraction. Study-level results and caveats: How much clinical and demographic metadata was included differed by source and by participant, and the metadata was provided uncurated.

V is reduced by 4 bases and J by 5 bases, leaving a spacing of 16 bases between them. The CDR3 numbers 15 residues from cysteine through phenylalanine. CDR3 DNA only is kept here, 45 bases in frame from base 1. CDR1 is given as SGHNT and CDR2 as YYREEE, both from the germline V gene (reference sequence). This receptor was identified in a woman in her thirties or forties who had recovered from COVID-19. Input material: PBMCs or T cells enriched from blood (not recorded which). This chain is built from TRBV5-4 and TRBJ1-5; the D region possibly corresponds to TRBD1 (5 bases align). The sequenced DNA: TGTGCCAGCAGCCTCTGGGGGGGGAACGATCAGCCCCAGCATTTT. This sequence encodes CASSLWGGNDQPQHF.